This T cell receptor beta chain was recorded in a study of Ad26.COV2.S vaccination and SARS-CoV-2 variants. Background on the study: A COV1001 Ad26.COV2.S trial-arm participant provided the sample. Ad26.COV2.S, an intramuscular injection, was given once or twice 56 days apart.

TCRdb keeps only in-frame clones here, not all; method: immunoSEQ multiplex PCR. The sample shows around 450,000 clones, 89% of them seen only once. Stated treatment: 15 to 20 received Ad26.COV2.S at low or high dose, single or two shots; 5 received placebo; per-sample allocation not given. Specimens were obtained on day 63 following the first vaccine or placebo injection. The individual, an adult aged 18-55 years, was a donor in Boston. Of note for this clone: Its antigen remains unidentified.

The CDR3 consists of 16 residues. V lost 1 base to trimming and J lost 3 bases, with 12 bases between them. Germline CDR1 and CDR2: LGHDT and YNNKEL (reference sequence). Study-level findings and limits: Reports say spike-specific CD8+ and CD4+ T cell responses covered substantial breadth after vaccination.

This receptor was identified in a person between 18 and 65 years old who received the Ad26.COV2.S COVID-19 vaccine or a placebo. The chain has TRBV3-1 (or the pseudogene TRBV3-2) and TRBJ2-2, with no clear D. The sample was peripheral blood, taken in a trial of Ad26.COV2.S vaccine versus placebo. This chain's CDR3 is CASSQGDGAYTGELFF. The CDR3 DNA follows: TGTGCCAGCAGCCAAGGCGATGGAGCGTACACCGGGGAGCTGTTTTTT.